What follows describes a single T cell receptor beta chain. Mismatch with germline at one junction end may stem from a read error. The second PCR ran about 7 to 12 cycles with a sample-barcoded 5' primer and J-beta primers. Carrying 12 random nucleotides, a template-switch adaptor labeled each individual cDNA molecule. TCRdb re-derived calls from the 5' RACE reads in MiXCR, one entry per CDR3 protein. The table lists approximately 690,000 distinct CDR3 sequences, around two fifths of them singletons, with 30% in the top ten. The CDR3 has 17 residues. This sample is part of a study of blood T cells in healthy people across ages.

The J gene is TRBJ1-5, the V gene TRBV12-3 or TRBV12-4; 7 bases align to TRBD1. The source of this sequence is an older man in good health. Material: blood. The CDR3 DNA follows: TGTGCCAGCAGTACCGGGACAGCGTCTTATAGCTATCAGCCCCAGCATTTT. The encoded protein is CASSTGTASYSYQPQHF.